This entry lists 29 T cell receptor beta chains sequenced from one sample in a study of OX40 agonist ivuxolimab in advanced cancers. Sequenced by immunoSEQ multiplex PCR; TCRdb stores in-frame clones only, minus some. The sample records 65,000 to 95,000 clones, approximately 92% being singletons. The sample was CD4+ or CD8+ T cells sorted from blood, taken in a trial of the OX40 agonist ivuxolimab. Receptors were obtained from an adult with an advanced solid tumor such as melanoma, head and neck, liver or kidney cancer.

Comments on this clone: The sample carries other DNA sequences with the same CDR3. The J gene is TRBJ1-1, the V gene TRBV20-1; D uncertain. The CDR3 is made up of 11 amino acids. The germline V gene encodes CDR1 DFQATT and CDR2 SNEGSKA (reference sequence). V dropped 4 bases and J dropped 1 base, with 4 bases sitting between them. DNA for the CDR3: TGCAGTGCTAAGGAGAACACTGAAGCTTTCTTT. Its protein is CSAKENTEAFF.

CDR3 sequence (DNA): TGTGCCAGCACCCGTATGCTAGACTATGGCTACACCTTC. It codes for CASTRMLDYGYTF. The V call is TRBV16, the J call TRBJ1-2, with unresolved D. Trimming took off 7 bases at V and 3 bases at J, with 12 bases between the two ends. CDR3 length: 13 amino acids. Per germline, CDR1 KGHSY and CDR2 FQNENV.

This chain connects TRBV27 to TRBJ2-7; D is perhaps TRBD1 (6 bases). Between the trimmed V and J ends, which lost 3 bases and 4 bases, there was a span of 19 bases. Germline-derived CDR1 and CDR2 are MNHEY and SMNVEV (reference sequence). This CDR3 has 16 amino acids. CDR3: CASSFQVRQELYEQYF. DNA for the CDR3: TGTGCCAGCAGTTTTCAGGTCCGACAGGAGCTATACGAGCAGTACTTC.

The rearrangement links TRBV28 to TRBJ2-4; TRBD2 aligns across 8 bases. CDR3 length: 13 residues. Germline CDR1 is MDHEN and CDR2 is SYDVKM. V lost 6 bases, J lost 8 bases, and 6 bases stayed unmatched. CDR3 sequence reads: CASRLSGRYIQYF. The CDR3 nucleotides are TGTGCCAGCAGACTAAGCGGGAGATACATTCAGTACTTC. The entire variable domain, with the rest obtained from reference TRBV28 and TRBJ2-4, is as follows: DVKVTQSSRYLVKRTGEKVFLECVQDMDHENMFWYRQDPGLGLRLIYFSYDVKMKEKGDIPEGYSVSREKKERFSLILESASTNQTSMYLCASRLSGRYIQYFGAGTRLSVL.

This clone was found a few times. The V and J genes are TRBV10-3 and TRBJ1-3; D not certain. The CDR3 totals 13 residues. From germline, CDR1 is ENHRY and CDR2 SYGVKD. Trimming removed 10 bases from V and 0 bases from J, with 10 bases in between. CDR3 loop: CATLQSSGNTIYF. For the CDR3, the DNA is TGTGCCACCCTGCAGAGCTCTGGAAACACCATATATTTT.

The chain carries TRBV11-2 and TRBJ2-2; the D gene is possibly TRBD2 (6 bases). The CDR3 has 15 residues. Trimming pared 2 bases from V and 1 base from J, leaving 8 bases between. In germline, CDR1 is SGHAT, CDR2 FQNNGV. Here the CDR3 reads CASSLMGLNTGELFF. As DNA, the CDR3 is TGTGCCAGCAGCTTAATGGGACTGAACACCGGGGAGCTGTTTTTT.

The V and J genes are TRBV6-1 and TRBJ1-1; no clear D gene. Per the germline V gene, CDR1 is MNHNS and CDR2 is SASEGT. V lost 4 bases, J lost 8 bases, and 14 bases lay in between. The CDR3 loop spans 13 amino acids. The CDR3 DNA is TGTGCCAGCAGTGTTAGGCCCCCGACGGAAGCTTTCTTT. Protein: CASSVRPPTEAFF.

The rearrangement uses TRBV28 and TRBJ2-7; D is ambiguous. Trimming removed 7 bases from V and 5 bases from J, with 18 bases in between. The CDR3 runs 14 residues. Germline CDR1 reads MDHEN; CDR2 reads SYDVKM. CDR3 in amino acids: CASTPFVQDHEQYF. The CDR3 DNA reads as TGTGCCAGCACCCCTTTCGTCCAGGACCACGAGCAGTACTTC.

This chain uses TRBV6-5 with TRBJ1-6; the D gene is possibly TRBD1 (6 bases). Trimming took off 8 bases at V and 10 bases at J, with 15 bases between the two ends. There are 13 residues in the CDR3. Germline V gives CDR1 MNHEY, CDR2 SVGAGI. This CDR3 is CASGPGEFSPLHF. In nucleotides, the CDR3 is TGTGCCAGCGGTCCAGGGGAATTCTCACCCCTCCACTTT.

V and J are TRBV6-1 and TRBJ1-1; D gene unclear. Germline V gives CDR1 MNHNS, CDR2 SASEGT. Between the trimmed V and J ends, which lost 4 bases and 1 base, there was a span of 10 bases. CDR3 length equals 14 residues. CDR3 bases: TGTGCCAGCAGTGGACGTGTCACGAACACTGAAGCTTTCTTT. Protein: CASSGRVTNTEAFF.

This chain joins TRBV7-2 and TRBJ2-7, with a tentative D call TRBD2 (5 bases). This CDR3 has 11 residues. The ends were cut back, 4 bases at V and 6 bases at J, with 7 bases in the middle. Germline V gene lookup returns CDR1 SGHTA and CDR2 FQGNSA. The CDR3 DNA reads TGTGCCAGCAGCTCCGGACTCGAGCAGTACTTC. This codes for CASSSGLEQYF.

This rearrangement joins TRBV9 to TRBJ2-7; D is uncertain. The CDR3 is 14 residues long. V was pared by 0 bases and J by 4 bases, with 11 bases between. CDR1 and CDR2 (germline): SGDLS, YYNGEE. CDR3 nucleotides: TGTGCCAGCAGCGTAGCGGCAGATGGATACGAGCAGTACTTC. It translates to CASSVAADGYEQYF.

This chain uses TRBV2 with TRBJ1-3, with D possibly TRBD1 on 6 matching bases. Germline CDR1 SNHLY, CDR2 FYNNEI. V was pared by 6 bases and J by 5 bases, with 8 bases between. The CDR3 has 12 amino acids. CDR3 sequence (DNA): TGTGCCAGCAGAGACAGGAGAAACACCATATATTTT. Amino acids: CASRDRRNTIYF.

The table lists this clone with a count of one. The chain is built from TRBV7-2 and TRBJ1-4, with D unresolved. From germline, CDR1 is SGHTA and CDR2 FQGNSA. The CDR3 has 16 residues. With 1 base removed from V and 8 bases from J, the gap between germline ends came to 17 bases. The CDR3 is CASSLDIQTSSEKLFF. Here the CDR3 DNA reads TGTGCCAGCAGCTTAGATATACAAACTTCGAGCGAAAAACTGTTTTTT.

The chain links TRBV5-1 to TRBJ1-1, with 9 bases aligning to TRBD1. The CDR3 length is 15 residues. From germline, CDR1 is SGHRS and CDR2 YFSETQ. V was pared by 0 bases and J by 8 bases, with 8 bases of the junction left unmatched. The CDR3 loop is CASSLDGTGSPEAFF. As DNA, the CDR3 is TGCGCCAGCAGCTTGGACGGGACAGGGAGTCCCGAAGCTTTCTTT.

V is TRBV18 and J is TRBJ1-4; the D is unclear. Germline V gives CDR1 KGHSH, CDR2 LQKENI. V dropped 0 bases and J dropped 8 bases, with 10 bases sitting between them. The CDR3 extends over 14 amino acids. The DNA for the CDR3 is TGTGCCAGCTCACCACCGACGGGTGTAGAAAAACTGTTTTTT. This translates into CASSPPTGVEKLFF.

The rearrangement uses TRBV6-1 and TRBJ2-7; maybe TRBD1 (6 bases). The CDR3 totals 13 residues. Germline V gives CDR1 MNHNS, CDR2 SASEGT. V lost 7 bases and J 1 base, leaving 11 bases between the germline ends. This CDR3 is CASNQGLSYEQYF. CDR3 bases: TGTGCCAGCAACCAGGGGTTATCCTACGAGCAGTACTTC.

The CDR3 protein is CASSPGGQGYTEAFF. DNA for the CDR3: TGCGCCAGCAGCCCGGGAGGACAGGGGTACACTGAAGCTTTCTTT. The rearrangement links TRBV5-1 to TRBJ1-1; 9 bases fit TRBD1. CDR3 length equals 15 residues. Germline CDR1 is SGHRS and CDR2 is YFSETQ. Trimming removed 4 bases from V and 3 bases from J; junction bases left unmatched: 7.

The V call is TRBV19, the J call TRBJ2-3, with D unclear. The CDR3 length is 17 residues. The V end lost 6 bases, the J end lost 4 bases, and 23 bases lay between the germline ends. Per the germline V gene, CDR1 is LNHDA and CDR2 is SQIVND (reference sequence). The CDR3 loop reads CASRIRHQVLFPDTQYF. CDR3 nucleotides: TGTGCCAGTAGAATTCGGCACCAGGTTCTGTTTCCAGATACGCAGTATTTT.

The chain recombines TRBV7-6 with TRBJ1-5; D might be TRBD1 (6 bases). The CDR3 extends over 16 amino acids. From germline, CDR1 is SGHVS and CDR2 FNYEAQ. Trimming shortened V by 5 bases and J by 4 bases, and 18 bases separated the two germline ends. CDR3 amino acids: CASSPHGGQTNQPQHF. CDR3 sequence (DNA): TGTGCCAGCAGCCCCCATGGAGGACAGACTAATCAGCCCCAGCATTTT.

The V gene is TRBV19, the J gene TRBJ2-1, with 7 bases that match TRBD1. From germline, CDR1 is LNHDA and CDR2 SQIVND (reference sequence). The CDR3 totals 15 residues. Trimming cost V 5 bases and J 10 bases; bases outside gene matches: 14. CDR3 amino acids: CASSPRGAGGEEQFF. The CDR3 DNA reads TGTGCCAGTAGTCCTCGAGGGGCAGGGGGTGAGGAGCAGTTCTTC.

The chain employs TRBV18 and TRBJ1-5; TRBD1 agrees at 10 bases. In germline, CDR1 is KGHSH, CDR2 LQKENI. V dropped 1 base and J dropped 0; count of bases not matched to a gene: 18. CDR3 length: 22 amino acids. CDR3: CASSPHPDRGTEPFYSNQPQHF. CDR3 nucleotide sequence: TGTGCCAGCTCACCACATCCGGACAGGGGGACAGAACCCTTTTATAGCAATCAGCCCCAGCATTTT.

Only one count was recorded for this clone. The CDR3 loop is CASSPPLGGTNEKLFF. CDR3 in DNA: TGTGCCAGCTCACCACCGCTAGGGGGCACTAATGAAAAACTGTTTTTT. V usage is TRBV18 and J usage is TRBJ1-4; 7 bases are a match to TRBD1. CDR3 length equals 16 residues. Germline V gene lookup returns CDR1 KGHSH and CDR2 LQKENI. V gave up 0 bases and J gave up 2 bases; unmatched junction bases: 3.

The rearrangement joins TRBV4-1 to TRBJ2-7; TRBD1 agrees at 8 bases. Trimming at V came to 3 bases and at J to 3 bases, leaving 7 bases not matched to a gene. The germline V gene encodes CDR1 MGHRA and CDR2 YSYEKL. The length of the CDR3 is 15 residues. CDR3 residues: CASSQTDRALYEQYF. DNA for the CDR3: TGCGCCAGCAGCCAGACGGACAGGGCCCTCTACGAGCAGTACTTC.

The V and J genes are TRBV7-6 and TRBJ2-1; the match to TRBD2 covers 8 bases. Per germline, CDR1 SGHVS and CDR2 FNYEAQ. The trim removed 3 bases at V and 4 bases at J, leaving 2 bases unmatched. This CDR3 has 14 amino acids. The CDR3 here is CASSFSGVYNEQFF. The CDR3 DNA is TGTGCCAGCAGCTTTAGCGGGGTATACAATGAGCAGTTCTTC.

This clone has only one observation. V gene TRBV7-9 combines with J gene TRBJ2-5, with D perhaps TRBD2 (6 bases). V was shortened by 5 bases and J by 4 bases, with 11 bases between the two germline ends. CDR3 length equals 13 residues. Germline V gene sequence: CDR1 SEHNR, CDR2 FQNEAQ (reference sequence). CDR3 sequence (DNA): TGTGCCAGCAGCACCCGGGGGTCAGAGACCCAGTACTTC. It yields the protein CASSTRGSETQYF.

The V gene is TRBV14, the J gene TRBJ2-3, with D possibly TRBD2 on 5 matching bases. The V gene's germline CDR1 is SGHDN and CDR2 FVKESK. The CDR3 totals 12 residues. V was shortened by 4 bases and J by 8 bases, with 10 bases between the two germline ends. The chain's CDR3 is CASSPGVGTQYF. The CDR3 nucleotides are TGTGCCAGCAGCCCCGGGGTTGGTACGCAGTATTTT.

V and J are TRBV5-5 and TRBJ1-2; unclear D gene. Germline loops: CDR1 SGHKS, CDR2 YYEKEE (reference sequence). The CDR3 is 13 amino acids. The V end lost 4 bases, the J end lost 4 bases, and 11 bases lay between the germline ends. The CDR3 DNA reads TGTGCCAGCAGCCCCGACGTGGGCTATGGCTACACCTTC. This codes for CASSPDVGYGYTF.

V gene TRBV19 combines with J gene TRBJ1-5, with D perhaps TRBD1 (5 bases). CDR1 LNHDA and CDR2 SQIVND come from the germline V gene (reference sequence). V was clipped by 6 bases and J by 6 bases, with 21 bases between them. The CDR3 runs to 16 residues. DNA of the CDR3: TGTGCCAGTAGACCCGAGCCAACAAGGGGAGGTCAGCCCCAGCATTTT. Encoded protein: CASRPEPTRGGQPQHF.